The following is a T cell receptor beta chain sequence with its context. The data are from a study of OX40 agonist ivuxolimab in advanced cancers. Whole-study context: Patients were treated with ivuxolimab, an agonistic anti-OX40 (CD134) antibody. Partial responses were achieved by three patients, one with hepatocellular carcinoma and two with cutaneous melanoma.

Assay: immunoSEQ multiplex PCR; the TCRdb copy retains only in-frame clones and omits some. The repertoire holds roughly 45,000 clones, with approximately 84% as singletons. The germline V and J ends were trimmed by 4 bases and 0 bases, with 10 bases remaining between them. The germline gives CDR1 SGHAT, CDR2 FQNNGV. This CDR3 comprises 14 residues. Sequencing was performed on CD4+ or CD8+ T cells sorted from blood, taken in a trial of the OX40 agonist ivuxolimab. The sequence was obtained from an adult with an advanced solid tumor such as melanoma, head and neck, liver or kidney cancer. The rearrangement links TRBV11-2 to TRBJ2-7; D gene uncertain. CDR3 in amino acids: CASSSRLDSYEQYF. As DNA, the CDR3 is TGTGCCAGCAGCTCACGTCTCGACTCCTACGAGCAGTACTTC.